Presented here are 6 T cell receptor beta chains from one specimen sequenced in a study of vaccination and CD4 T cells after COVID-19. Their cognate antigens are unknown. Cultured CD4+ T cell DNA underwent sequencing with the Oncomine TCR Beta short-read assay. MiXCR, applied by TCRdb to the PCR reads, yields one record per CDR3 protein. The data contain more than 5,500 distinct CDR3 sequences, about 49% of them seen just once; the ten biggest clones take up 55% to 60%. The treatment is: approximately nine-day PBMC culture with coronavirus spike peptide pools or control peptides (ViraFEST assay). During the years 2011-2018, before the COVID-19 pandemic, the unexposed donor's CD4+ T cells were collected. The sample was CD4+ T cells from blood, cultured in vitro. The receptors were gathered from a human donor in good health.

The chain couples TRBV7-6 to TRBJ2-2; 8 nucleotides line up with TRBD2. CDR1 SGHVS and CDR2 FNYEAQ come from the germline V gene. The CDR3 length is 16 residues. Losses at the gene ends were 5 bases for V and 0 bases for J; bases not matched to a gene: 5. The CDR3 bases are TGTGCCAGCAGCCCCCTTAGCGGGACGAACACCGGGGAGCTGTTTTTT. Residues: CASSPLSGTNTGELFF.

This chain uses TRBV28 with TRBJ2-5; D unclear. The CDR3 has 12 residues. Trimming removed 6 bases at V and 4 bases at J, with 9 bases between. Germline CDR1 and CDR2: MDHEN and SYDVKM. This CDR3 reads CASSVSGETQYF. Here the CDR3 DNA reads TGTGCCAGCAGCGTTTCCGGAGAGACCCAGTACTTC.

Only a few counts were recorded for this clonotype. The chain uses TRBV4-3 and TRBJ2-7; D not resolved. The CDR3 is 14 amino acids. V was shortened by 1 base and J by 5 bases, with 12 bases between the two germline ends. CDR1 LGHNA and CDR2 YSLEER come from the germline V gene. CDR3 loop: CASSQVIGGDEQYF. CDR3 sequence (DNA): TGCGCCAGCAGCCAAGTTATAGGTGGGGACGAGCAGTACTTC.

This clonotype was observed a few times. V and J are TRBV7-8 and TRBJ2-5; D unclear. The CDR3 spans 13 residues. V lost 5 bases and J 5 bases, leaving 12 bases between the germline ends. CDR1 SGHVS and CDR2 FQNEAQ come from the germline V gene. The CDR3 here is CASSPRPRETQYF. For the CDR3, the DNA is TGTGCCAGCAGCCCCCGACCCCGGGAGACCCAGTACTTC.

This chain uses TRBV5-5 with TRBJ1-5; the D gene is possibly TRBD1 (5 bases). The V gene lost 4 bases and the J gene lost 4 bases, with 15 bases spanning the gap. CDR1 is SGHKS and CDR2 is YYEKEE in the germline V gene (reference sequence). There are 15 residues in the CDR3. The CDR3 protein is CASSLFGGGNQPQHF. The CDR3 region has the DNA TGTGCCAGCAGCCTATTCGGGGGGGGGAATCAGCCCCAGCATTTT.

This clonotype was recorded a few times. The chain couples TRBV20-1 to TRBJ2-3; TRBD2 aligns across 9 bases. The CDR3 runs to 15 residues. Looked up from germline, CDR1 is DFQATT and CDR2 is SNEGSKA (reference sequence). The trim removed 1 base at V and 4 bases at J, leaving 6 bases unmatched. The CDR3 loop reads CSARVPLAGADTQYF. The DNA for the CDR3 is TGCAGTGCTAGAGTCCCCTTAGCGGGGGCAGATACGCAGTATTTT.